These 28 T cell receptor beta chains were sequenced from one sample in a study of CD8 T cells in Susac syndrome. Random-hexamer reverse transcription was applied to about 0.45 to 1 ug RNA. TCRdb used MiXCR to reprocess the immunoSEQ multiplex PCR reads, holding one entry per CDR3 protein. This table holds about 150,000 distinct CDR3 sequences, roughly 95% found once. Source material: CD4+ T cells from PBMCs. Receptors originate from a human donor with Susac syndrome.

This clonotype is a singleton in its sample. This chain joins TRBV29-1 and TRBJ1-1; 9 bases are shared with TRBD1. Germline V gives CDR1 SQVTM, CDR2 ANQGSEA. The CDR3 has 14 residues. V shed 0 bases and J 5 bases; nucleotides not matched to a gene: 4. CDR3 sequence: CSVEDQGTGTEAFF. The DNA for the CDR3 is TGCAGCGTTGAAGATCAGGGGACAGGGACTGAAGCTTTCTTT.

The rearrangement joins TRBV27 to TRBJ2-3, with TRBD1 matching 8 bases. CDR1 is MNHEY and CDR2 is SMNVEV in the germline V gene (reference sequence). The CDR3 covers 14 residues. J gave up 2 bases and V 6 bases, and 4 bases lay outside the gene matches. The CDR3 sequence is CASRQGGFTDTQYF. Here the CDR3 DNA reads TGTGCCAGCAGACAGGGGGGCTTCACAGATACGCAGTATTTT.

This sequence joins TRBV28 and TRBJ1-2; TRBD1 is a possible D gene (6 bases). Trimming left V 5 bases short and J 3 bases short, with 19 bases between. The CDR3 is 16 amino acids. Per the germline V gene, CDR1 is MDHEN and CDR2 is SYDVKM. This CDR3 reads CASSGPVNRVYYGYTF. Written as DNA, the CDR3 is TGTGCCAGCAGTGGACCTGTGAACAGGGTCTACTATGGCTACACCTTC.

V usage is TRBV2 and J usage is TRBJ2-7; the match to TRBD2 covers 7 bases. The trim removed 7 bases at V and 7 bases at J, leaving 7 bases unmatched. CDR3 length: 12 amino acids. The germline gives CDR1 SNHLY, CDR2 FYNNEI. The CDR3 DNA reads TGTGCCAGCACCGAGGGAGGGGTTGAGCAGTACTTC. Translated, it gives CASTEGGVEQYF.

The rearrangement uses TRBV28 and TRBJ2-2; D call uncertain. Trimming took off 6 bases at V and 4 bases at J, with 6 bases between the two ends. Germline V gives CDR1 MDHEN, CDR2 SYDVKM. CDR3 length: 12 amino acids. This chain's CDR3 is CASRVVTGELFF. The CDR3 DNA follows: TGTGCCAGCAGGGTGGTCACCGGGGAGCTGTTTTTT.

In this sample, this clonotype turned up a few times. The chain recombines TRBV4-2 with TRBJ2-2; no clear D. V gave up 2 bases and J gave up 8 bases, with 12 bases separating them. The CDR3 has 14 residues. Germline V gene lookup returns CDR1 LGHNA and CDR2 YNFKEQ. CDR3 in amino acids: CASSQRRSGGELFF. CDR3 sequence (DNA): TGTGCCAGCAGCCAACGCCGCTCTGGAGGGGAGCTGTTTTTT.

The chain links TRBV29-1 to TRBJ2-1; D may be TRBD1 or TRBD2 (6 bases each). This CDR3 comprises 14 residues. V lost 6 bases to trimming and J lost 6 bases, with 18 bases between them. Per the germline V gene, CDR1 is SQVTM and CDR2 is ANQGSEA. CDR3 sequence: CSVVPGGAGNEQFF. The CDR3, as DNA: TGCAGCGTCGTACCCGGGGGCGCGGGCAATGAGCAGTTCTTC.

The chain links TRBV20-1 to TRBJ1-4, with unresolved D. Germline CDR1 and CDR2: DFQATT and SNEGSKA (reference sequence). The CDR3 is made up of 10 amino acids. The ends were cut back, 3 bases at V and 7 bases at J, with 3 bases in the middle. The DNA for the CDR3 is TGCAGTGCTAGTACTGAAAAACTGTTTTTT. The encoded protein is CSASTEKLFF.

J is TRBJ1-2 and V is TRBV3-1; 7 bases are a match to TRBD1. The V segment lost 0 bases and the J segment 7 bases; nucleotides outside the gene matches: 2. The CDR3 covers 13 residues. Per germline, CDR1 LGHDT and CDR2 YNNKEL (reference sequence). CDR3 in amino acids: CASSQDSGGGYTF. The CDR3 nucleotides are TGTGCCAGCAGCCAAGACTCAGGGGGTGGCTACACCTTC.

This clonotype appeared a single time. This chain connects TRBV12-3 or TRBV12-4 to TRBJ2-5, with 7 bases identical to TRBD1. Trimming cost V 5 bases and J 5 bases; bases outside gene matches: 8. The CDR3 is made up of 14 amino acids. The CDR3, as DNA: TGTGCCAGCAGTCGACAGGGATTCCGGGAGACCCAGTACTTC. It encodes CASSRQGFRETQYF.

V and J are TRBV29-1 and TRBJ1-2; TRBD1 aligns across 9 bases. The CDR3 runs to 13 residues. Germline values: CDR1 SQVTM, CDR2 ANQGSEA. Unmatched junction bases numbered 1, after V lost 5 bases and J lost 0 bases. This CDR3 reads CSVWDRANYGYTF. CDR3 coding DNA: TGCAGCGTTTGGGACAGGGCTAACTATGGCTACACCTTC.

This chain joins TRBV28 and TRBJ2-5; D is unclear. V was clipped by 7 bases and J by 5 bases, with 17 bases between them. Germline V gene data show CDR1 as MDHEN and CDR2 as SYDVKM. The CDR3 is 14 amino acids. CDR3 loop: CASTTKGFWETQYF. CDR3 coding DNA: TGTGCCAGCACCACAAAAGGGTTTTGGGAGACCCAGTACTTC.

The genes are TRBV6-2 or TRBV6-3 and TRBJ2-7; 9 bases match TRBD1. Germline lookup yields CDR1 MNHEY and CDR2 SVGEGT. This CDR3 has 13 amino acids. V gave up 8 bases and J gave up 3 bases; unmatched junction bases: 5. CDR3 residues: CASRGTGIYEQYF. The CDR3, as DNA: TGTGCCAGCCGCGGGACAGGGATCTACGAGCAGTACTTC.

The gene calls are TRBV28 and TRBJ2-2, with D possibly being TRBD2 (7 bases). The length of the CDR3 is 13 residues. Trimming took 2 bases from V and 9 from J, leaving 10 bases between them. The germline V gene has CDR1 MDHEN and CDR2 SYDVKM. DNA of the CDR3: TGTGCCAGCAGTTTAAGGGGGGGAAGGGAGCTGTTTTTT. Translation gives CASSLRGGRELFF. The variable domain in full, completed from reference TRBV28 and TRBJ2-2, reads DVKVTQSSRYLVKRTGEKVFLECVQDMDHENMFWYRQDPGLGLRLIYFSYDVKMKEKGDIPEGYSVSREKKERFSLILESASTNQTSMYLCASSLRGGRELFFGEGSRLTVL.

The chain uses TRBV9 and TRBJ1-6; D not certain. This CDR3 contains 13 residues. CDR1 SGDLS and CDR2 YYNGEE come from the germline V gene. V was pared by 3 bases and J by 7 bases, with 8 bases between. As DNA, the CDR3 is TGTGCCAGCAGCGCTGTACTGAATTCACCCCTCCACTTT. This encodes CASSAVLNSPLHF.

V and J are TRBV24-1 and TRBJ1-5; D uncertain. The germline gives CDR1 KGHDR, CDR2 SFDVKD. The CDR3 covers 12 residues. Trimming stripped 2 bases from V and 9 bases from J, with 7 bases between. The CDR3, as DNA: TGTGCCACCAGTGATTCGTTGGGGCCCCAGCATTTT. It encodes CATSDSLGPQHF.

The rearrangement joins TRBV29-1 to TRBJ1-1; D perhaps matches TRBD1 (5 bases). V lost 4 bases to trimming and J lost 1 base, with 19 bases between them. The CDR3 totals 16 residues. Looked up from germline, CDR1 is SQVTM and CDR2 is ANQGSEA. CDR3 in amino acids: CSVGGVGGSGNTEAFF. CDR3 nucleotide sequence: TGCAGCGTTGGTGGGGTGGGGGGTTCAGGGAACACTGAAGCTTTCTTT.

The chain carries TRBV2 and TRBJ2-7; tentative D call: TRBD2 (6 bases). The CDR3 extends over 14 amino acids. Germline CDR1 is SNHLY and CDR2 is FYNNEI. Trimming cost V 2 bases and J 3 bases, with 11 bases left between them. CDR3 nucleotides: TGTGCCAGCAGTGAATCGTTTAGCGGCTACGAGCAGTACTTC. It is translated as CASSESFSGYEQYF.

The rearrangement uses TRBV28 and TRBJ2-7; D possibly corresponds to TRBD2 (6 bases). CDR1 is MDHEN, CDR2 SYDVKM, per germline. CDR3 length: 16 residues. V was shortened by 2 bases and J by 3 bases, with 17 bases between the two germline ends. CDR3 nucleotides: TGTGCCAGCAGTTTACACGGGAGTGGAGGGGACTACGAGCAGTACTTC. Translation gives CASSLHGSGGDYEQYF.

The J gene is TRBJ2-1, the V gene TRBV11-1; 11 nucleotides line up with TRBD2. Losses at the gene ends were 2 bases for V and 0 bases for J; bases not matched to a gene: 6. The CDR3 totals 18 residues. The V gene's germline CDR1 is SGHAT and CDR2 FQDESV (reference sequence). The CDR3 DNA follows: TGTGCCAGCAGCTTAAGGGCGCTAGCGGGAGGCTCCTACAATGAGCAGTTCTTC. It codes for CASSLRALAGGSYNEQFF.

The rearrangement uses TRBV29-1 and TRBJ2-7; D unclear. With 4 bases removed from V and 4 bases from J, the gap between germline ends came to 23 bases. Germline V lookup: CDR1 SQVTM, CDR2 ANQGSEA. The CDR3 length is 16 residues. The CDR3 reads CSVAGRLVGDTYEQYF. The DNA for the CDR3 is TGCAGCGTTGCCGGCCGCTTAGTCGGCGATACGTACGAGCAGTACTTC.

The chain uses TRBV24-1 and TRBJ2-1; the match to TRBD1 covers 7 bases. The trim removed 3 bases at V and 2 bases at J, leaving 6 bases unmatched. CDR3 size: 16 residues. Per the germline V gene, CDR1 is KGHDR and CDR2 is SFDVKD. CDR3 sequence reads: CATSDPDRNTYNEQFF. CDR3 coding DNA: TGTGCCACCAGTGATCCGGACAGGAACACCTACAATGAGCAGTTCTTC.

The gene calls are TRBV5-1 and TRBJ2-5, with TRBD2 identical over 10 bases. Germline values: CDR1 SGHRS, CDR2 YFSETQ. With V trimmed by 4 bases and J by 2 bases, 5 bases remained unmatched. The CDR3 totals 15 residues. DNA of the CDR3: TGCGCCAGCAGCCTTCGTAGCGGGGGGCAAGAGACCCAGTACTTC. This gives the protein CASSLRSGGQETQYF.

This CDR3 is CASSPLGGDRAEQYV. The CDR3 DNA is TGCGCCAGCAGCCCCCTCGGTGGGGACAGGGCTGAGCAGTACGTC. The chain employs TRBV4-3 and TRBJ2-7, with 9 bases identical to TRBD1. J lost 7 bases, V lost 4 bases, and 11 bases had no gene match. The V gene's germline CDR1 is LGHNA and CDR2 YSLEER. This CDR3 is built from 15 residues.

The rearrangement joins TRBV29-1 to TRBJ2-3, with 9 bases lining up with TRBD2. V shed 4 bases and J 3 bases; nucleotides not matched to a gene: 11. The CDR3 totals 16 residues. CDR1 is SQVTM, CDR2 ANQGSEA, per germline. As DNA, the CDR3 is TGCAGCGTTGTCCGCCTAGCGGGGATGGGGACAGATACGCAGTATTTT. This translates into CSVVRLAGMGTDTQYF.

The CDR3 DNA is TGTGCCACCAGTTCAGAGGGAGACTACGAGCAGTACTTC. It translates to CATSSEGDYEQYF. J is TRBJ2-7 and V is TRBV24-1; possibly TRBD2 for D (5 bases). Germline V gene sequence: CDR1 KGHDR, CDR2 SFDVKD. The CDR3 is 13 amino acids. Trimming cost V 6 bases and J 3 bases, with 11 bases left between them.

This clonotype has only one observation. This chain uses TRBV29-1 with TRBJ1-2, with 9 positions matching TRBD1. J was trimmed by 1 base and V by 3 bases; bases with no gene match: 6. This CDR3 contains 15 residues. Germline lookup yields CDR1 SQVTM and CDR2 ANQGSEA. The CDR3 sequence is CSVDRDREINYGYTF. The CDR3 DNA sequence: TGCAGCGTTGATCGGGACAGGGAAATTAACTATGGCTACACCTTC.

This chain joins TRBV6-5 and TRBJ2-3, with TRBD2 as a possible D gene (6 bases). V was shortened by 6 bases and J by 1 base, with 17 bases between the two germline ends. Germline assignment: CDR1 MNHEY and CDR2 SVGAGI. The CDR3 has 16 amino acids. The CDR3 region is CASRHSGTGGTDTQYF. The CDR3 DNA reads as TGTGCCAGCAGACACTCCGGGACTGGAGGCACAGATACGCAGTATTTT.